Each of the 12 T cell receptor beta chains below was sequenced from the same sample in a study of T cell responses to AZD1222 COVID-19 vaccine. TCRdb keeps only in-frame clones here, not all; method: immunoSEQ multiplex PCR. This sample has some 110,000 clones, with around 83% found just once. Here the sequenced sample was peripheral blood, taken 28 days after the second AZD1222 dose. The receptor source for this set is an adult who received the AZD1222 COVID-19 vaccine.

The CDR3: CASSESKGGKYF. The CDR3 region has the DNA TGCGCCAGCAGTGAGTCGAAAGGGGGCAAGTACTTC. This chain links TRBV10-1 with TRBJ2-7, with 7 nucleotides matching TRBD1. Losses at the gene ends were 0 bases for V and 11 bases for J; bases not matched to a gene: 4. Per the germline V gene, CDR1 is WNHNN and CDR2 is SYGVQD (reference sequence). The CDR3 loop spans 12 amino acids.

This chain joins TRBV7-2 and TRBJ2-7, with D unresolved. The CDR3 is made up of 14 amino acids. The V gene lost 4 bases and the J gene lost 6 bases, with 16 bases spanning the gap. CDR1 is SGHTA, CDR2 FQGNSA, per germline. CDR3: CASSSDRASLEQYF. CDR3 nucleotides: TGTGCCAGCAGCTCGGACCGCGCCTCCCTCGAGCAGTACTTC. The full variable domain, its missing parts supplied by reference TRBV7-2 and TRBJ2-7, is GAGVSQSPSNKVTEKGKDVELRCDPISGHTALYWYRQSLGQGLEFLIYFQGNSAPDKSGLPSDRFSAERTGGSVSTLTIQRTQQEDSAVYLCASSSDRASLEQYFGPGTRLTVT.

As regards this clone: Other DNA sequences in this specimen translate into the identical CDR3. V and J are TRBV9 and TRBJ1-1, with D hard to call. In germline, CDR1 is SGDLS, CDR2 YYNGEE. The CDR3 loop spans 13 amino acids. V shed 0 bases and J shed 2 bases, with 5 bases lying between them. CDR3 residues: CASSVGPNTEAFF. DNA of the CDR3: TGTGCCAGCAGCGTAGGACCTAACACTGAAGCTTTCTTT.

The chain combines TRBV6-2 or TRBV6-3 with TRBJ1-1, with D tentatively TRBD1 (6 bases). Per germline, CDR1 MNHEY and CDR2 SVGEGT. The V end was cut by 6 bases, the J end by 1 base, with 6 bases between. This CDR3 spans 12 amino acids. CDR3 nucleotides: TGTGCCAGCAGCAGGGGGAACACTGAAGCTTTCTTT. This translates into CASSRGNTEAFF.

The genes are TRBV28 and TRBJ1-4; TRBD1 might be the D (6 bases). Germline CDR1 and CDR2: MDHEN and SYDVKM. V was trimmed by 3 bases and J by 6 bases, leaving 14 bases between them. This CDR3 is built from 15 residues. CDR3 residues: CASSFGGAPYEKLFF. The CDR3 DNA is TGTGCCAGCAGTTTTGGGGGCGCCCCTTATGAAAAACTGTTTTTT.

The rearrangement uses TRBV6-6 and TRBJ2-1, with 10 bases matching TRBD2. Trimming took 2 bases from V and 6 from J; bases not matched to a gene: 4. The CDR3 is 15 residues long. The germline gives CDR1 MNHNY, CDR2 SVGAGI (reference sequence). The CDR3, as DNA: TGTGCCAGCAGTTACACCCGGACTAGCGGCAATGAGCAGTTCTTC. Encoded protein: CASSYTRTSGNEQFF.

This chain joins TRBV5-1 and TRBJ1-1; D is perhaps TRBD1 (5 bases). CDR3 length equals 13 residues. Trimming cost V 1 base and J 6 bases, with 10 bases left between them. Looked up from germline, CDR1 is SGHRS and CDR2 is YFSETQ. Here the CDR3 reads CASSLQGSAEAFF. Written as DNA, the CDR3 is TGCGCCAGCAGCTTGCAGGGTTCCGCTGAAGCTTTCTTT.

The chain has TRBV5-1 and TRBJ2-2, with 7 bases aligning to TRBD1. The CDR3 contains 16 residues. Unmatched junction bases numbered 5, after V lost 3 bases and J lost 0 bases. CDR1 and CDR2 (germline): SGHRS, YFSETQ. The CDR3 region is CASSSSGTANTGELFF. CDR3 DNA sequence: TGCGCCAGCAGCTCGTCCGGGACAGCGAACACCGGGGAGCTGTTTTTT.

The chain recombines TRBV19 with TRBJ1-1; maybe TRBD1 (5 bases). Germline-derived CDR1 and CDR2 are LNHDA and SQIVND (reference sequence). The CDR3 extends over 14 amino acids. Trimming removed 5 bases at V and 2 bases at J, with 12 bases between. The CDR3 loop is CASSYRTANTEAFF. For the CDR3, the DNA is TGTGCCAGTAGTTACAGGACGGCTAACACTGAAGCTTTCTTT.

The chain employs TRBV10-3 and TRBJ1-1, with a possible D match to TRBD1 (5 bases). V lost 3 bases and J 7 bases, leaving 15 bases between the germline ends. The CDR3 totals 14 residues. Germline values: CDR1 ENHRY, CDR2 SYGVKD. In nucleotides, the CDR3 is TGTGCCATCAGTGATTTCGGACAAGCGGATGAAGCTTTCTTT. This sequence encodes CAISDFGQADEAFF.

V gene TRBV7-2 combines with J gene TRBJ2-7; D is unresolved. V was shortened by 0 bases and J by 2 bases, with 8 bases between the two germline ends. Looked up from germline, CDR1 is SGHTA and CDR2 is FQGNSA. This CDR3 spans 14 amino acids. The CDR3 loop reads CASSLAILAYEQYF. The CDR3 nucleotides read TGTGCCAGCAGCTTAGCCATCTTAGCCTACGAGCAGTACTTC.

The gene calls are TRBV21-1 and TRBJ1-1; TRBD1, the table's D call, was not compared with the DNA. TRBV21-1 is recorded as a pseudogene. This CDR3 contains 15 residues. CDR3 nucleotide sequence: TGTGCCAGCAGCGGAGGACAGAATATGAACACTGAAGCTTTCTTT. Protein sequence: CASSGGQNMNTEAFF.